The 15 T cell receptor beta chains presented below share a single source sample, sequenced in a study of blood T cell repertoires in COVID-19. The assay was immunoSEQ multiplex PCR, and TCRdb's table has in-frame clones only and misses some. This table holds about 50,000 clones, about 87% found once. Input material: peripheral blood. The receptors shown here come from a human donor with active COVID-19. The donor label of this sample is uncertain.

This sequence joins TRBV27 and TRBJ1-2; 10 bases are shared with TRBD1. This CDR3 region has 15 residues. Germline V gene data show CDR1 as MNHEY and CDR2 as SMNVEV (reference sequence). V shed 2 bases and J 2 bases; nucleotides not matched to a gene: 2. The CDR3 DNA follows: TGTGCCAGCAGTTTAGAGGGACAGGGGAACTATGGCTACACCTTC. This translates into CASSLEGQGNYGYTF.

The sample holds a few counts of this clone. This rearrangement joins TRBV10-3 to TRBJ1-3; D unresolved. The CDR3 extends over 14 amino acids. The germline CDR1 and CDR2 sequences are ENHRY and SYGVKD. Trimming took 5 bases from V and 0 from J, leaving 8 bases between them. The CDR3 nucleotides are TGTGCCATCAGTCAACAGAGCTCTGGAAACACCATATATTTT. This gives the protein CAISQQSSGNTIYF.

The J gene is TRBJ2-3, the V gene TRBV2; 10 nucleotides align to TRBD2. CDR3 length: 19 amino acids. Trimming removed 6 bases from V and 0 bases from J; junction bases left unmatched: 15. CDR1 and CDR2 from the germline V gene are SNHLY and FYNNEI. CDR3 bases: TGTGCCAGCAGAAGTGGAGCGGGGGGGCCAATACAGAGCACAGATACGCAGTATTTT. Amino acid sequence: CASRSGAGGPIQSTDTQYF.

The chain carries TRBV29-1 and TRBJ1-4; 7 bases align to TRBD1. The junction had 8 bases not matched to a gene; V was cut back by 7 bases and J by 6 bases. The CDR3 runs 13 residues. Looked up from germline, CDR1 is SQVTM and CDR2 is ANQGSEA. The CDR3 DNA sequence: TGCAGCGCTGGAGGGGGCGTAGATGAAAAACTGTTTTTT. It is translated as CSAGGGVDEKLFF.

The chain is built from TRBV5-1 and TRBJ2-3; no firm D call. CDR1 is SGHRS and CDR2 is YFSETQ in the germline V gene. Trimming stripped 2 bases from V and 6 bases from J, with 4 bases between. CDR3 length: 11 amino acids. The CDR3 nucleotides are TGCGCCAGCAGCTTTGAGGATACGCAGTATTTT. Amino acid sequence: CASSFEDTQYF.

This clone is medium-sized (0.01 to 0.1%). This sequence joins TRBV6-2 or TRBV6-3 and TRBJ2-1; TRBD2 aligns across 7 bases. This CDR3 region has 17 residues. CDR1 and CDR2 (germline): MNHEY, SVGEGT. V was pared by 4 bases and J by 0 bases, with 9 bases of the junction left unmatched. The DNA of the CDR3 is TGTGCCAGCAGTTTGGGCGGGAGTAGTGGCTCCTACAATGAGCAGTTCTTC. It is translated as CASSLGGSSGSYNEQFF.

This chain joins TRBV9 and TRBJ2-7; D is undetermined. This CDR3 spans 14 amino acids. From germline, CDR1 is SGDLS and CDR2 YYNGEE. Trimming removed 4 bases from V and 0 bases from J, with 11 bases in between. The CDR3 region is CASSPRSYSYEQYF. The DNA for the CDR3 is TGTGCCAGCAGCCCCCGCAGTTACTCCTACGAGCAGTACTTC.

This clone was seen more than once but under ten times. The CDR3 here is CASSGRGGNSPLHF. CDR3 DNA sequence: TGTGCCAGCAGTGGTAGGGGAGGTAATTCACCCCTCCACTTT. The chain uses TRBV2 and TRBJ1-6; a possible D gene is TRBD1 (5 bases). Germline V lookup: CDR1 SNHLY, CDR2 FYNNEI. The CDR3 covers 14 residues. V lost 4 bases, J lost 6 bases, and 10 bases lay in between.

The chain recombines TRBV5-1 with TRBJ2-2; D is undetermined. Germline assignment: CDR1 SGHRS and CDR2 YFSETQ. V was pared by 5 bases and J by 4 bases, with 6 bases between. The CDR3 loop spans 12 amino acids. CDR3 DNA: TGCGCCAGCAGTAGTGGCACCGGGGAGCTGTTTTTT. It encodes CASSSGTGELFF.

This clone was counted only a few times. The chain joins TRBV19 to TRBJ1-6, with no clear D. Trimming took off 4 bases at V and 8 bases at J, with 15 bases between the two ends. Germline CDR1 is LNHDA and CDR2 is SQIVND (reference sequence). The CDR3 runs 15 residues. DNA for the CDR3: TGTGCCAGTAGTAGCCCGGGATTTTCTTATTCACCCCTCCACTTT. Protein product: CASSSPGFSYSPLHF.

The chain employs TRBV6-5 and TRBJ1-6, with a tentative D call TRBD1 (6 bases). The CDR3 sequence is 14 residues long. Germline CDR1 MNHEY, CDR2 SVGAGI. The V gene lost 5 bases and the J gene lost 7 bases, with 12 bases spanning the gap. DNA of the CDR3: TGTGCCAGCAGTACTACAGGGTACAATTCACCCCTCCACTTT. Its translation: CASSTTGYNSPLHF.

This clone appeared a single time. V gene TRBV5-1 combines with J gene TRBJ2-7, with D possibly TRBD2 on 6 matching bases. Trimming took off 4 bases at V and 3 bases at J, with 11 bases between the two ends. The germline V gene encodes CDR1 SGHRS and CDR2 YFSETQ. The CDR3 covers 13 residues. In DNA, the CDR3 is TGCGCCAGCAGCGCGGGACCGATCTACGAGCAGTACTTC. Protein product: CASSAGPIYEQYF.

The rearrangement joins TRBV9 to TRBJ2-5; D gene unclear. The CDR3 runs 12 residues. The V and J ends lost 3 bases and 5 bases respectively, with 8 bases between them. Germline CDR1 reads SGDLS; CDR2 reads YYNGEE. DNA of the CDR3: TGTGCCAGCAGCGGGGCCGTCGAGACCCAGTACTTC. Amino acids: CASSGAVETQYF.

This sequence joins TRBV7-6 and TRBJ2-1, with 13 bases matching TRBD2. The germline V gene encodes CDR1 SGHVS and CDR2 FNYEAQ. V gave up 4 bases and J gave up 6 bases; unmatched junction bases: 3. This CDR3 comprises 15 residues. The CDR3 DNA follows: TGTGCCAGCAGCTCAGGACTAGCGGGAGTCAATGAGCAGTTCTTC. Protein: CASSSGLAGVNEQFF.

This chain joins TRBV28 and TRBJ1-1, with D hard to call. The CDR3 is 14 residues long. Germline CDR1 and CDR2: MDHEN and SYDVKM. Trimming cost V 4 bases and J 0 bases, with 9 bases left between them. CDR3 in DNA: TGTGCCAGCAGTTCCCACGGGGTGAACACTGAAGCTTTCTTT. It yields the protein CASSSHGVNTEAFF.